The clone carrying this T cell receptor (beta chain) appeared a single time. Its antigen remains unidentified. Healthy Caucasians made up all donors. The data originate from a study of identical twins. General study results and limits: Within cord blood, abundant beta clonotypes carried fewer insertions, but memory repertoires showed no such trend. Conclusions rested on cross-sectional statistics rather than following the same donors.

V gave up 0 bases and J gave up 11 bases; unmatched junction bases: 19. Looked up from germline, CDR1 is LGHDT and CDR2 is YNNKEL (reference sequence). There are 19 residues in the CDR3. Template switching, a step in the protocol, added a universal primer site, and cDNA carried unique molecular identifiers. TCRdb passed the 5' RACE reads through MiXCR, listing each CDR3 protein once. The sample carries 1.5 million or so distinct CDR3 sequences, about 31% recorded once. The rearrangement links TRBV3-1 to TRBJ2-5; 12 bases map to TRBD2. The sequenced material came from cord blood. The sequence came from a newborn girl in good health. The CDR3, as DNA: TGTGCCAGCAGCCAAGATGAGGTTCCACTAGCGGGAGGTGGGAATGAGCAGTACTTC. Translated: CASSQDEVPLAGGGNEQYF.